This T cell receptor beta chain was captured in a study of T cell responses to AZD1222 COVID-19 vaccine. About the research overall: Recipients boosted at about 4 weeks or about 12 weeks are pooled. Overall study findings and caveats: The study sampled repertoires only after the peak T cell response.

Only in-frame clones appear in the TCRdb table, and some are missing; sequencing was by immunoSEQ multiplex PCR. The data show over 150,000 clones, more than 90% seen once. The CDR3 totals 13 residues. Germline-derived CDR1 and CDR2 are SGHVS and FQNEAQ. V lost 3 bases, J lost 1 base, and 6 bases lay in between. As concerns this clone: As yet, its antigen is unknown.

This sequence was found in an adult in good health. This chain links TRBV7-8 with TRBJ1-2, with D hard to call. The source was peripheral blood, collected on day 0 of AZD1222 vaccination. CDR3: CASSLSNNYGYTF. As DNA, the CDR3 is TGTGCCAGCAGCTTGTCGAATAACTATGGCTACACCTTC.